This paragraph covers one TCR beta chain sequence. Its antigen remains unknown. This sample was taken from a study of cytomegalovirus exposure and HLA in healthy donors. Overall study findings and caveats: The majority of TCR sequences were rare, yet some public TCRs appeared in many donors. Reports indicated that the classifier achieved high specificity and sensitivity in diagnosing cytomegalovirus status. Cytomegalovirus association was assigned to about 150 TCR beta chains.

The PCR made use of 60 Vbeta and 13 Jbeta primers. Assay: immunoSEQ multiplex PCR; the TCRdb copy retains only in-frame clones and omits some. The sample yields approximately 120,000 clones, roughly 73% seen once. Sequenced material: PBMCs. This TCR was sampled from a man in his fifties or sixties in good health and CMV-seropositive.

For the CDR3, the DNA is TGTGCCAGTAGTACCCGACAGGGGACGAGCGAAAAACTGTTTTTT. This translates into CASSTRQGTSEKLFF. The V gene is TRBV19, the J gene TRBJ1-4; 8 positions agree with TRBD1. The length of the CDR3 is 15 residues. CDR1 is LNHDA, CDR2 SQIVND, per germline (reference sequence). Germline trimming cut 4 bases from V and 8 bases from J; bases unmatched to any gene: 9.